This T cell receptor (beta chain) was observed in a study of OX40 agonist ivuxolimab in advanced cancers. The data were produced by immunoSEQ multiplex PCR, yet TCRdb's version contains in-frame clones alone and is incomplete. This table holds about 60,000 clones, around 93% found once. V gave up 3 bases and J gave up 1 base; unmatched junction bases: 3. Germline values: CDR1 SQVTM, CDR2 ANQGSEA. There are 14 residues in the CDR3. This chain uses TRBV29-1 with TRBJ1-1; 9 bases are a match to TRBD1. Source: CD4+ or CD8+ T cells sorted from blood, taken in a trial of the OX40 agonist ivuxolimab. The receptor's source is an adult with an advanced solid tumor such as melanoma, head and neck, liver or kidney cancer. The CDR3 coding sequence is TGCAGCGTTGACAGGACAGGGGCGAACACTGAAGCTTTCTTT. Translating gives CSVDRTGANTEAFF. Complete variable domain (other parts from reference TRBV29-1 and TRBJ1-1): SAVISQKPSRDICQRGTSLTIQCQVDSQVTMMFWYRQQPGQSLTLIATANQGSEATYESGFVIDKFPISRPNLTFSTLTVSNMSPEDSSIYLCSVDRTGANTEAFFGQGTRLTVV.